Listed below are T cell receptor beta chains from one sample, sequenced in a study of blood T cell repertoires in COVID-19. Repertoires were generated with immunoSEQ multiplex PCR, while TCRdb's copy carries only in-frame clones and drops some. The top ten hold 20% to 25% of the sample, which has 50,000 to 65,000 clones, about 85% seen once. Specimen: peripheral blood. These receptors were taken from an elderly woman with COVID-19, enrolled during active disease. Each CDR3 is given with its conserved first and last residue. A D gene is named only where the DNA matches it firmly. Not every row has a clone size; where given, it reads once, few, many or a size class.

v_gene,d_gene,j_gene,abundance,CDR3aa,CDR3nt
TRBV6-1,.,TRBJ2-5,.,CASSEEGGRETQYF,TGTGCCAGCAGTGAGGAGGGGGGGAGGGAGACCCAGTACTTC
TRBV6-1,TRBD1,TRBJ2-1,.,CASSAGTGGLEQFF,TGTGCCAGCAGCGCCGGGACAGGGGGTTTGGAGCAGTTCTTC
TRBV7-3,.,TRBJ2-3,.,CASRFPGLVTSTDTQYF,TGTGCCAGCAGGTTTCCGGGACTGGTTACTAGCACAGATACGCAGTATTTT
TRBV20-1,.,TRBJ2-1,.,CSASGSAGNSYNEQFF,TGCAGTGCTAGTGGATCGGCGGGGAACTCCTACAATGAGCAGTTCTTC
TRBV5-1,.,TRBJ1-4,.,CASSLEQGSEKLFF,TGCGCCAGCAGCTTGGAACAGGGAAGTGAAAAACTGTTTTTT
TRBV20-1,.,TRBJ1-1,.,CSARDQAQAFF,TGCAGTGCTAGAGACCAAGCACAAGCTTTCTTT
TRBV19,.,TRBJ1-5,once,CASSLVQGFDLPQHF,TGTGCCAGTAGCCTAGTTCAGGGCTTTGATCTGCCCCAGCATTTT
TRBV19,TRBD1,TRBJ1-2,.,CASTSGQLANYGYTF,TGTGCCAGTACCTCGGGACAGCTCGCTAACTATGGCTACACCTTC
TRBV6-5,TRBD2,TRBJ2-1,.,CASRLAGGLHEQFF,TGTGCCAGCAGGCTAGCGGGGGGGCTCCATGAGCAGTTCTTC
TRBV6-5,.,TRBJ2-7,.,CASAWHRGSYEQYF,TGTGCCAGCGCCTGGCATAGGGGATCCTACGAGCAGTACTTC
TRBV6-5,.,TRBJ1-2,.,CASTSNTNYGYTF,TGTGCCAGCACCTCTAATACTAACTATGGCTACACCTTC
TRBV11-2,.,TRBJ2-1,once,CASSLEGLNYNEQFF,TGTGCCAGCAGCTTAGAGGGGCTCAACTACAATGAGCAGTTCTTC
TRBV18,TRBD1,TRBJ1-1,.,CASFDRVLMNTEAFF,TGTGCCAGCTTCGACAGGGTTCTCATGAACACTGAAGCTTTCTTT
TRBV7-2,.,TRBJ2-3,.,CASSGQGGDTQYF,TGTGCCAGCAGCGGCCAAGGAGGAGATACGCAGTATTTT
TRBV19,TRBD2,TRBJ2-1,.,CASLPGLAGEYNEQFF,TGTGCCAGCCTACCGGGACTAGCGGGAGAGTACAATGAGCAGTTCTTC
TRBV30,.,TRBJ2-7,.,CAWKDAGHYEQYF,TGTGCCTGGAAAGATGCAGGGCACTACGAGCAGTACTTC
TRBV7-9,TRBD2,TRBJ2-3,once,CASSASGALDTQYF,TGTGCCAGCAGCGCTAGCGGGGCGTTAGATACGCAGTATTTT
TRBV2,TRBD2,TRBJ2-5,.,CASNVRGGETQYF,TGTGCCAGCAACGTACGGGGGGGAGAGACCCAGTACTTC
TRBV5-8,.,TRBJ2-1,.,CASSPDNYNEQFF,TGTGCCAGCAGCCCGGACAACTACAATGAGCAGTTCTTC
TRBV5-1,.,TRBJ2-3,.,CASSSQGLTDTQYF,TGCGCCAGCAGCTCGCAGGGGCTCACAGATACGCAGTATTTT
TRBV7-2,TRBD2,TRBJ2-7,.,CASGRGSSGDEQYF,TGTGCCAGCGGGAGGGGAAGTAGCGGAGACGAGCAGTACTTC
TRBV7-2,TRBD2,TRBJ2-3,.,CASRLLAGATDTQYF,TGTGCCAGCAGATTACTAGCGGGGGCCACAGATACGCAGTATTTT
TRBV6-5,.,TRBJ2-3,.,CASASSADTQYF,TGTGCCAGCGCAAGTTCGGCAGATACGCAGTATTTT
TRBV5-1,.,TRBJ2-2,once,CASRRSQNTGELFF,TGCGCCAGCAGGAGGAGTCAGAACACCGGGGAGCTGTTTTTT
TRBV5-1,TRBD1,TRBJ1-1,.,CASSWGNRGPAMNTEAFF,TGCGCCAGCAGCTGGGGGAACAGGGGTCCCGCTATGAACACTGAAGCTTTCTTT
TRBV12-5,.,TRBJ2-7,.,CASGLPGLPPEQYF,TGTGCTAGTGGTTTGCCGGGTCTGCCGCCCGAGCAGTACTTC
TRBV5-1,TRBD1,TRBJ1-2,once,CASRTGTGTHYGYTF,TGCGCCAGCAGAACCGGGACAGGGACTCACTATGGCTACACCTTC
TRBV7-6,.,TRBJ1-5,.,CASSLGADVKPQHF,TGTGCCAGCAGCTTGGGGGCCGACGTGAAGCCCCAGCATTTT
TRBV18,.,TRBJ2-1,.,CASSPAGINEQFF,TGTGCCAGCTCACCCGCAGGGATCAATGAGCAGTTCTTC
TRBV29-1,TRBD1,TRBJ1-5,.,CSVAFGQGGPNQPQHF,TGCAGCGTTGCGTTCGGGCAGGGGGGACCTAATCAGCCCCAGCATTTT
TRBV7-9,.,TRBJ2-2,medium-sized,CASSPLAGDTGELFF,TGTGCCAGCAGCCCACTGGCAGGCGACACCGGGGAGCTGTTTTTT
TRBV5-4,TRBD1,TRBJ2-3,.,CASSLEPTGGLTDTQYF,TGTGCCAGCAGCCTGGAACCGACAGGGGGCCTCACAGATACGCAGTATTTT
TRBV18,.,TRBJ1-6,.,CASSPDSEAPLHF,TGTGCCAGCTCACCGGACAGCGAGGCACCCCTCCACTTT
TRBV9,.,TRBJ1-2,few,CASSVAVGAHYGYTF,TGTGCCAGCAGCGTAGCTGTGGGGGCCCATTATGGCTACACCTTC